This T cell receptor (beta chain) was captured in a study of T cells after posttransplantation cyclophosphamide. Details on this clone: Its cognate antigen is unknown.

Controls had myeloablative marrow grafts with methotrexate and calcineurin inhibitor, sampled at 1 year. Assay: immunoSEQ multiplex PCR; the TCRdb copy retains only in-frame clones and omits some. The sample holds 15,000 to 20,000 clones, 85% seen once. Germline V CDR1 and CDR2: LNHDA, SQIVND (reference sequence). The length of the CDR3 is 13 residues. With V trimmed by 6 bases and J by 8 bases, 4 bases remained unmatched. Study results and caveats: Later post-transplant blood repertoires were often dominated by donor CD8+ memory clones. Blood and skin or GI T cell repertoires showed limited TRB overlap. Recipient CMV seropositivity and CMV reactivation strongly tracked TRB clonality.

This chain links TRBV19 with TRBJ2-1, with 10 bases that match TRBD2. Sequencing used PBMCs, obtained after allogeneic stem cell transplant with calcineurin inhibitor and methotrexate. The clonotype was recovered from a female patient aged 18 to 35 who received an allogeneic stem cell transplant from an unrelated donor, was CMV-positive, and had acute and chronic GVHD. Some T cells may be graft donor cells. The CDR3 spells CASSLAGVHEQFF. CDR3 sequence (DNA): TGTGCCAGTAGCCTAGCGGGAGTCCATGAGCAGTTCTTC.